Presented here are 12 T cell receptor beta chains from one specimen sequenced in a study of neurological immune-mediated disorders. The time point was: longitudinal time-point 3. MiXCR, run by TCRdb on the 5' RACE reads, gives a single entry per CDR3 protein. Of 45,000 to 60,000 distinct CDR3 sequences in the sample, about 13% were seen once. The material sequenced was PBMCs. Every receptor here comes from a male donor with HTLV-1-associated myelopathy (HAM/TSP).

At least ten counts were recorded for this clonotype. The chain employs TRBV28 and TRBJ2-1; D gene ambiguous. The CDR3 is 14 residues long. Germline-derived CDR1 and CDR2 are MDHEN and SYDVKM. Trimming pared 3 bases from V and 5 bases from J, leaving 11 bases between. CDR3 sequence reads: CASSFVSGNNEQFF. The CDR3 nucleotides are TGTGCCAGCAGTTTTGTATCAGGAAACAATGAGCAGTTCTTC.

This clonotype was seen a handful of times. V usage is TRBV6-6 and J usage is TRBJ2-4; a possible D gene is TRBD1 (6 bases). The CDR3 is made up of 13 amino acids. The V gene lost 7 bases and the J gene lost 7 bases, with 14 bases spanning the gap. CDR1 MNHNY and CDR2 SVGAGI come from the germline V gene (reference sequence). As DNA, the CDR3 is TGTGCCAGCAAAATGACAGGAAGCAACATTCAGTACTTC. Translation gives CASKMTGSNIQYF.

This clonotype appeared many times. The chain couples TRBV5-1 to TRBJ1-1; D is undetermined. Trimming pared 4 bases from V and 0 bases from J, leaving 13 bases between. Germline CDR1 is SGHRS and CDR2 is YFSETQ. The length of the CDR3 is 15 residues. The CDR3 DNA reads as TGCGCCAGCAGCCGGAACACACAGATGAACACTGAAGCTTTCTTT. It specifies CASSRNTQMNTEAFF.

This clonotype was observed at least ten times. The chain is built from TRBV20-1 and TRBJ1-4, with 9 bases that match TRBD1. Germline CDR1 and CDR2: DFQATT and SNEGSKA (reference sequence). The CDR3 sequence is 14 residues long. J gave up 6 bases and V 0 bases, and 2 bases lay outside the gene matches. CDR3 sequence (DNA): TGCAGTGCTAGAGATGACAGGGGGTATGAAAAACTGTTTTTT. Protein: CSARDDRGYEKLFF.

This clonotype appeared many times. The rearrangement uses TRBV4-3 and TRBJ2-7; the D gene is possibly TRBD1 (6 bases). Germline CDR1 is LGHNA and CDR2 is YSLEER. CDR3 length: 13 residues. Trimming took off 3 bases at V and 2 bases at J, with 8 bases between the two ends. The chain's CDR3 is CASSQWTAYEQYF. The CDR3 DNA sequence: TGCGCCAGCAGCCAGTGGACAGCCTACGAGCAGTACTTC.

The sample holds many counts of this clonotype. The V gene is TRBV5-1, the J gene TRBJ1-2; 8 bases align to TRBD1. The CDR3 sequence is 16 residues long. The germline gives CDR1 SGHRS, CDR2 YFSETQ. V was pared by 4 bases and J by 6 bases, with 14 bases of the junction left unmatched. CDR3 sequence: CASSRQTGDLINGYTF. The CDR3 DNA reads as TGCGCCAGCAGCCGACAGACAGGGGACCTTATTAATGGCTACACCTTC.

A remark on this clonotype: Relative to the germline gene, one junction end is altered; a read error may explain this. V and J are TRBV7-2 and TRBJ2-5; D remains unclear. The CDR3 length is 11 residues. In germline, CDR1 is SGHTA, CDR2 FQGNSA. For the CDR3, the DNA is TGTACCTGCAGCATAAAAGAGACCCAGTACTTC. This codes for CTCSIKETQYF.

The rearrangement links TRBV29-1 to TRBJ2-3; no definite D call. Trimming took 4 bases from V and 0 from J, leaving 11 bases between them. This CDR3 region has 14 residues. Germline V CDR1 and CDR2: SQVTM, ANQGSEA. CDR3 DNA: TGCAGCGTTGGTCCCCAGACTAGCACAGATACGCAGTATTTT. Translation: CSVGPQTSTDTQYF.

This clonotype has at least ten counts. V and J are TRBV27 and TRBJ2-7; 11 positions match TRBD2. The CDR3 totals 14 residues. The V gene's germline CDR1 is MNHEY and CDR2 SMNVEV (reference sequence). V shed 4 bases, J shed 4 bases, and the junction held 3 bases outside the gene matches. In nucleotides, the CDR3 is TGTGCCAGCAGTTCCCGGACTAGCGGGTACGAGCAGTACTTC. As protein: CASSSRTSGYEQYF.

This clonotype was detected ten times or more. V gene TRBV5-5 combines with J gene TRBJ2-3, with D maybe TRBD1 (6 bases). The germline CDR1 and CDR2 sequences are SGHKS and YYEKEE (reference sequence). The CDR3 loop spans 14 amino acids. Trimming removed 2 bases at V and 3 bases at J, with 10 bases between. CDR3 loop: CASSFRGLTDTQYF. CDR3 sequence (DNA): TGTGCCAGCAGCTTCAGGGGCTTGACAGATACGCAGTATTTT.

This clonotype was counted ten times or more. In nucleotides, the CDR3 is TGCAGTGCTACTAGCGGGAAAAACTACAATGAGCAGTTCTTC. Residues: CSATSGKNYNEQFF. This rearrangement joins TRBV20-1 to TRBJ2-1, with TRBD2 matching over 9 bases. V gave up 4 bases and J gave up 3 bases; unmatched junction bases: 4. There are 14 residues in the CDR3. The germline CDR1 and CDR2 sequences are DFQATT and SNEGSKA (reference sequence).

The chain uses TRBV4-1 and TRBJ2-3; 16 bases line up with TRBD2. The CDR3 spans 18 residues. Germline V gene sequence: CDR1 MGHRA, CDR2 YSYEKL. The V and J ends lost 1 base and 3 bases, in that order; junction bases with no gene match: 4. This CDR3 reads CASSQVGTSGGATDTQYF. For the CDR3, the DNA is TGCGCCAGCAGCCAAGTTGGGACTAGCGGGGGGGCAACAGATACGCAGTATTTT.